This entry concerns a single T cell receptor (beta chain). This sample is drawn from a study of blood T cell repertoires in COVID-19. After removal of 5 bases from V and 6 bases from J, the junction contained 6 bases not matched to a gene. Per the germline V gene, CDR1 is SGHRS and CDR2 is YFSETQ. This CDR3 is 13 amino acids long. Produced via immunoSEQ multiplex PCR; TCRdb's table is partial and in-frame only. The sample includes roughly 250,000 clones, roughly nine tenths of them seen just once. The rearrangement uses TRBV5-1 and TRBJ1-2; 8 bases map to TRBD1. Source material: peripheral blood. This TCR came from a woman aged 25 to 45 with COVID-19, enrolled during active disease. Here the CDR3 reads CASRPGQGDGYTF. The CDR3 DNA reads TGCGCCAGCAGACCCGGACAGGGAGATGGCTACACCTTC. The variable domain in full, with the rest retrieved from reference TRBV5-1 and TRBJ1-2, is KAGVTQTPRYLIKTRGQQVTLSCSPISGHRSVSWYQQTPGQGLQFLFEYFSETQRNKGNFPGRFSGRQFSNSRSEMNVSTLELGDSALYLCASRPGQGDGYTFGSGTRLTVV.